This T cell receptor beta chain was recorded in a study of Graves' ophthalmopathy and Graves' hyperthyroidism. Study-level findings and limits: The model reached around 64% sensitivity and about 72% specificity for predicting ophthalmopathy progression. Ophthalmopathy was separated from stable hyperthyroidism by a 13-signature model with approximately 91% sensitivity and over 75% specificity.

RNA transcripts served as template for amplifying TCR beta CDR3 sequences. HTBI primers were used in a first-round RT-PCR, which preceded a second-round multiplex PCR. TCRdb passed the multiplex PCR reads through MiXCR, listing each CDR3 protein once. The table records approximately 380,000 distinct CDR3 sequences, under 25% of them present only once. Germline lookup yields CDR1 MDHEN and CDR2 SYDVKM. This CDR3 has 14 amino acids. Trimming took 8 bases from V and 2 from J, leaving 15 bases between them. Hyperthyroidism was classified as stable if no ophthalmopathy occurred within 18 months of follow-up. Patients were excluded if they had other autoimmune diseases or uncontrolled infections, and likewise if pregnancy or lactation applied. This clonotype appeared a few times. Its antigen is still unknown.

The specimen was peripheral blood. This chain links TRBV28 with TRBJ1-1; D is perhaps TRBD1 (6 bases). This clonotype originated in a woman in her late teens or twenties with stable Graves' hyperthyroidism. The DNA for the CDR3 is TGTGCCAGCGGCACAACGGACAGAAACACTGAAGCTTTCTTT. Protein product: CASGTTDRNTEAFF.